These 28 T cell receptor beta chains were all obtained from the same sample, sequenced in a study of blood T cell repertoires in COVID-19. Profiling relied on immunoSEQ multiplex PCR, and the TCRdb table lists in-frame clones only, not all of them. This table has 50,000 to 75,000 clones, 76% appearing once. The sample comprised peripheral blood. Receptors originate from a woman aged 80 or over with acute or convalescent COVID-19.

The gene calls are TRBV15 and TRBJ1-4; D uncertain. The V end was cut by 1 base, the J end by 5 bases, with 11 bases between. Per germline, CDR1 LNHNV and CDR2 YYDKDF (reference sequence). The CDR3 extends over 15 amino acids. CDR3 residues: CATSRGQHPNEKLFF. CDR3 nucleotides: TGTGCCACCAGCAGAGGGCAACACCCGAATGAAAAACTGTTTTTT.

The chain couples TRBV10-3 to TRBJ2-5, with 9 bases lining up with TRBD2. The CDR3 has 20 residues. Germline V gives CDR1 ENHRY, CDR2 SYGVKD. V gave up 0 bases and J gave up 1 base; unmatched junction bases: 15. CDR3 protein: CAISESEAGGPSRSQETQYF. CDR3 DNA: TGTGCCATCAGTGAGTCTGAGGCGGGAGGGCCCTCCAGATCCCAAGAGACCCAGTACTTC.

The chain carries TRBV29-1 and TRBJ1-1; 7 bases fit TRBD1. The ends lost 4 bases at V and 1 base at J; junction bases unmatched: 6. The CDR3 spans 14 residues. Germline V gives CDR1 SQVTM, CDR2 ANQGSEA. The CDR3 loop reads CSVAQQGKNTEAFF. As DNA, the CDR3 is TGCAGCGTTGCCCAACAGGGGAAGAACACTGAAGCTTTCTTT.

The V call is TRBV30, the J call TRBJ1-6, with D tentatively TRBD1 (5 bases). V was cut by 0 bases and J by 9 bases, with 24 bases left in between. The CDR3 is made up of 18 amino acids. CDR1 is GTSNPN and CDR2 is SVGIG in the germline V gene (reference sequence). CDR3 region: CAWSVKKGGTAVGSPLHF. The CDR3 DNA follows: TGTGCCTGGAGTGTAAAGAAAGGAGGGACGGCCGTAGGTTCACCCCTCCACTTT.

The V gene is TRBV10-3, the J gene TRBJ1-6; 7 bases fit TRBD1. Trimming cost V 8 bases and J 7 bases; bases outside gene matches: 5. Germline CDR1 reads ENHRY; CDR2 reads SYGVKD. This CDR3 is built from 13 residues. The CDR3, as DNA: TGTGCCATCGGGGGACAGATGAATTCACCCCTCCACTTT. This gives the protein CAIGGQMNSPLHF.

The chain links TRBV28 to TRBJ2-7; TRBD2 matches 11 bases. J gave up 4 bases and V 10 bases, and 6 bases lay outside the gene matches. This CDR3 region has 13 residues. Germline V gene data show CDR1 as MDHEN and CDR2 as SYDVKM. In DNA, the CDR3 is TGTGCCATCGCCGGGACTAGCGGTTACGAGCAGTACTTC. It is translated as CAIAGTSGYEQYF. The full variable domain, in which reference TRBV28 and TRBJ2-7 provide the parts outside the CDR3, is DVKVTQSSRYLVKRTGEKVFLECVQDMDHENMFWYRQDPGLGLRLIYFSYDVKMKEKGDIPEGYSVSREKKERFSLILESASTNQTSMYLCAIAGTSGYEQYFGPGTRLTVT.

On this clone itself: This may be a read error, as it is one base from a much larger clone. This sequence joins TRBV5-5 and TRBJ2-1; D gene unclear. The V gene lost 0 bases and the J gene lost 2 bases, with 9 bases spanning the gap. Germline V gives CDR1 SGHKS, CDR2 YYEKEE (reference sequence). The CDR3 is made up of 15 amino acids. The CDR3 DNA follows: TGTGCCAGCAGCTTGGTGGAGAGCGCCTACAATGAGCAGTTCTTC. Protein product: CASSLVESAYNEQFF.

This clone has a single count. This chain joins TRBV19 and TRBJ1-4; tentative D call: TRBD1 (6 bases). Trimming removed 10 bases at V and 3 bases at J, with 15 bases between. The CDR3 spans 14 residues. Germline V CDR1 and CDR2: LNHDA, SQIVND (reference sequence). The CDR3 loop reads CATEGRGANEKLFF. In DNA form, the CDR3 reads TGTGCCACCGAAGGGAGGGGGGCTAATGAAAAACTGTTTTTT.

The J gene is TRBJ2-2, the V gene TRBV6-5, with 7 positions matching TRBD1. The germline V gene encodes CDR1 MNHEY and CDR2 SVGAGI. This CDR3 spans 15 amino acids. The trim removed 7 bases at V and 5 bases at J, leaving 10 bases unmatched. CDR3 sequence reads: CASKKDRVGTGELFF. In DNA, the CDR3 is TGTGCCAGCAAGAAAGACAGGGTTGGGACCGGGGAGCTGTTTTTT.

The chain has TRBV4-3 and TRBJ2-3; a possible D gene is TRBD1 (5 bases). CDR1 LGHNA and CDR2 YSLEER come from the germline V gene. The CDR3 is made up of 16 amino acids. With 4 bases removed from V and 1 base from J, the gap between germline ends came to 15 bases. The CDR3 nucleotides are TGCGCCAGCAGCCGACAACAGGTTATCGGCACAGATACGCAGTATTTT. It is translated as CASSRQQVIGTDTQYF.

This clone appeared a few times. V gene TRBV7-9 combines with J gene TRBJ2-5, with 10 bases matching TRBD2. CDR1 is SEHNR, CDR2 FQNEAQ, per germline (reference sequence). V shed 5 bases, J shed 5 bases, and the junction held 5 bases outside the gene matches. CDR3 length: 14 amino acids. The CDR3 here is CASSGLAGVETQYF. The DNA for the CDR3 is TGTGCCAGCAGCGGCCTAGCGGGAGTTGAGACCCAGTACTTC.

This chain links TRBV6-6 with TRBJ2-5; D perhaps matches TRBD1 (5 bases). V was pared by 7 bases and J by 1 base, with 13 bases between. The CDR3 length is 14 residues. Germline V lookup: CDR1 MNHNY, CDR2 SVGAGI (reference sequence). CDR3 in amino acids: CASNLRGSQETQYF. In nucleotides, the CDR3 is TGTGCCAGCAACCTAAGGGGCAGCCAAGAGACCCAGTACTTC.

The V gene is TRBV6-5, the J gene TRBJ1-1; unclear D gene. Germline CDR1 is MNHEY and CDR2 is SVGAGI. V gave up 2 bases and J gave up 1 base, with 11 bases separating them. The CDR3 is 15 residues long. CDR3 in DNA: TGTGCCAGCAGTTACCCCCGAGGAAGGAACACTGAAGCTTTCTTT. This gives the protein CASSYPRGRNTEAFF.

The chain has TRBV28 and TRBJ1-3, with TRBD1 matching 8 bases. The CDR3 is 16 residues long. V was clipped by 6 bases and J by 4 bases; unmatched bases: 11. Germline lookup yields CDR1 MDHEN and CDR2 SYDVKM. DNA of the CDR3: TGTGCCAGCAGCCTAACGCCGGGACAGGCCGGAAACACCATATATTTT. Translating gives CASSLTPGQAGNTIYF.

This rearrangement joins TRBV9 to TRBJ2-7; 7 bases match TRBD1. CDR3 length: 15 amino acids. CDR1 SGDLS and CDR2 YYNGEE come from the germline V gene. The trim removed 0 bases at V and 2 bases at J, leaving 5 bases unmatched. The CDR3 spells CASSVGDSATYEQYF. CDR3 in DNA: TGTGCCAGCAGCGTAGGGGACAGTGCGACCTACGAGCAGTACTTC.

The V call is TRBV5-1, the J call TRBJ1-1; 8 bases map to TRBD1. The CDR3 consists of 14 residues. CDR1 and CDR2 from the germline V gene are SGHRS and YFSETQ. V was clipped by 3 bases and J by 4 bases; unmatched bases: 5. The CDR3 DNA reads as TGCGCCAGCAGCTCTGGACAGGGTCGCACTGAAGCTTTCTTT. It codes for CASSSGQGRTEAFF.

This sequence joins TRBV6-5 and TRBJ1-6; D gene ambiguous. V lost 0 bases and J 11 bases, leaving 14 bases between the germline ends. There are 15 residues in the CDR3. Per the germline V gene, CDR1 is MNHEY and CDR2 is SVGAGI. Written as DNA, the CDR3 is TGTGCCAGCAGTTACTCGTTCGGCGGAGGTACACCCCTCCACTTT. This encodes CASSYSFGGGTPLHF.

The V gene is TRBV28, the J gene TRBJ2-2; TRBD2 agrees at 9 bases. The J segment lost 7 bases and the V segment lost 7 bases, leaving 7 bases of the junction unmatched. The CDR3 covers 14 residues. The germline V gene encodes CDR1 MDHEN and CDR2 SYDVKM. The CDR3 protein is CASIGLAMGGELFF. The CDR3 DNA is TGTGCCAGCATTGGACTAGCGATGGGCGGGGAGCTGTTTTTT.

The rearrangement links TRBV2 to TRBJ2-1; 11 positions agree with TRBD1. J lost 5 bases, V lost 6 bases, and 9 bases had no gene match. This CDR3 has 16 amino acids. Germline V gene data show CDR1 as SNHLY and CDR2 as FYNNEI. CDR3 sequence (DNA): TGTGCCAGCAGAGATGGGACAGGGGGAAAAAACAATGAGCAGTTCTTC. As protein: CASRDGTGGKNNEQFF.

The CDR3 DNA reads TGTGCCAGCAGCTCCCTAGGACAATACTACGAGCAGTACTTC. Encoded protein: CASSSLGQYYEQYF. The rearrangement uses TRBV11-2 and TRBJ2-7; a possible D gene is TRBD1 (5 bases). This CDR3 is built from 14 residues. In germline, CDR1 is SGHAT, CDR2 FQNNGV. V gave up 4 bases and J gave up 3 bases, with 13 bases separating them.

This chain uses TRBV28 with TRBJ2-4, with unresolved D. Germline values: CDR1 MDHEN, CDR2 SYDVKM. Trimming shortened V by 0 bases and J by 0 bases, and 9 bases separated the two germline ends. CDR3 size: 16 residues. The CDR3 region has the DNA TGTGCCAGCAGTTTATGGAGGAAGGTAGCCAAAAACATTCAGTACTTC. Translating gives CASSLWRKVAKNIQYF.

The chain combines TRBV28 with TRBJ2-7; tentative D call: TRBD2 (5 bases). Germline V CDR1 and CDR2: MDHEN, SYDVKM. V lost 7 bases to trimming and J lost 1 base, with 17 bases between them. This CDR3 has 15 amino acids. The CDR3 loop is CASTPEGEGSYEQYF. The CDR3 region has the DNA TGTGCCAGCACCCCCGAGGGAGAGGGTTCCTACGAGCAGTACTTC.

The V call is TRBV6-5, the J call TRBJ2-7, with a weak D call TRBD1 (5 bases). Germline V CDR1 and CDR2: MNHEY, SVGAGI. There are 12 residues in the CDR3. V was clipped by 8 bases and J by 3 bases, with 11 bases between them. The CDR3 coding sequence is TGTGCCAGCGCCCCCGACAGCTACGAGCAGTACTTC. Residues: CASAPDSYEQYF.

The chain uses TRBV7-2 and TRBJ2-3, with D unresolved. Trimming took 1 base from V and 5 from J, leaving 16 bases between them. Per germline, CDR1 SGHTA and CDR2 FQGNSA. The CDR3 extends over 16 amino acids. Here the CDR3 DNA reads TGTGCCAGCAGCTTAGGACTCGCGTCTTCCCAAGATACGCAGTATTTT. Protein product: CASSLGLASSQDTQYF.

This clone has just a few counts. The chain carries TRBV5-1 and TRBJ2-7; D is possibly TRBD2 (5 bases). The germline V and J ends were trimmed by 0 bases and 0 bases, with 10 bases remaining between them. The CDR3 is made up of 15 amino acids. Germline lookup yields CDR1 SGHRS and CDR2 YFSETQ. The CDR3 DNA sequence: TGCGCCAGCAGCTTGGAGGGTAGCGTCTCCTACGAGCAGTACTTC. It yields the protein CASSLEGSVSYEQYF.

CDR3 loop: CASSFSNTEAFF. The DNA for the CDR3 is TGTGCCAGCAGTTTTTCAAACACTGAAGCTTTCTTT. The rearrangement links TRBV28 to TRBJ1-1; D unresolved. The CDR3 totals 12 residues. V was pared by 3 bases and J by 2 bases, with 4 bases between. Germline V lookup: CDR1 MDHEN, CDR2 SYDVKM.

J is TRBJ2-3 and V is TRBV9, with a possible D match to TRBD1 (5 bases). V lost 3 bases, J lost 0 bases, and 5 bases lay in between. CDR3 length equals 13 residues. CDR1 is SGDLS and CDR2 is YYNGEE in the germline V gene. The CDR3 is CASSGQSTDTQYF. DNA of the CDR3: TGTGCCAGCAGCGGACAGAGCACAGATACGCAGTATTTT. The variable domain in full, completed from reference TRBV9 and TRBJ2-3, reads DSGVTQTPKHLITATGQRVTLRCSPRSGDLSVYWYQQSLDQGLQFLIQYYNGEERAKGNILERFSAQQFPDLHSELNLSSLELGDSALYFCASSGQSTDTQYFGPGTRLTVL.

This rearrangement joins TRBV28 to TRBJ1-2; D gene uncertain. V lost 8 bases to trimming and J lost 2 bases, with 12 bases between them. The CDR3 loop spans 13 amino acids. CDR1 and CDR2 from the germline V gene are MDHEN and SYDVKM. CDR3: CASLSPVNYGYTF. The CDR3 DNA reads TGTGCCAGCCTATCACCCGTAAACTATGGCTACACCTTC.